This passage covers 32 T cell receptor beta chains from one sample sequenced in a study of T cell changes during pregnancy in multiple sclerosis. Data came from immunoSEQ multiplex PCR; TCRdb stores just in-frame clones and leaves some out. In the table there are about 44,000 clones, roughly 92% of which are singletons. The specimen sequenced was peripheral blood. These receptors were collected from a female donor with multiple sclerosis, enrolled in a pregnancy study.

The chain joins TRBV14 to TRBJ2-7; 14 bases match TRBD2. Unmatched junction bases numbered 7, after V lost 8 bases and J lost 4 bases. This CDR3 contains 15 residues. Germline lookup yields CDR1 SGHDN and CDR2 FVKESK. The CDR3 DNA reads as TGTGCCAGCTGGACTAGCGGGAGGCCGAGTTACGAGCAGTACTTC. Translation gives CASWTSGRPSYEQYF.

This clone showed up just once. The genes are TRBV28 and TRBJ1-1; D unresolved. This CDR3 region has 16 residues. The V and J ends lost 5 bases and 1 base respectively, with 17 bases between them. Germline V gene data show CDR1 as MDHEN and CDR2 as SYDVKM. The DNA of the CDR3 is TGTGCCAGCAGTCAAAACGACCGCACTCAGAACACTGAAGCTTTCTTT. Encoded protein: CASSQNDRTQNTEAFF.

The J gene is TRBJ1-2, the V gene TRBV9; D gene unclear. There are 15 residues in the CDR3. V lost 4 bases to trimming and J lost 4 bases, with 17 bases between them. Looked up from germline, CDR1 is SGDLS and CDR2 is YYNGEE. The CDR3 DNA is TGTGCCAGCAGCAACAACCGGGGTCTCGGCTATGGCTACACCTTC. Its protein product is CASSNNRGLGYGYTF.

The V call is TRBV10-2, the J call TRBJ2-7; D not certain. The length of the CDR3 is 15 residues. V lost 3 bases to trimming and J lost 3 bases, with 15 bases between them. Germline V gene data show CDR1 as WSHSY and CDR2 as SAAADI. This chain's CDR3 is CASSENPDGFYEQYF. In nucleotides, the CDR3 is TGCGCCAGCAGTGAAAACCCGGACGGGTTCTACGAGCAGTACTTC.

The chain carries TRBV10-3 and TRBJ1-5; unclear D gene. V was shortened by 3 bases and J by 2 bases, with 2 bases between the two germline ends. Germline lookup yields CDR1 ENHRY and CDR2 SYGVKD. This CDR3 has 12 residues. The CDR3 region has the DNA TGTGCCATCAGTGACCGCAATCAGCCCCAGCATTTT. Amino acids: CAISDRNQPQHF.

V and J are TRBV30 and TRBJ2-3; the match to TRBD2 covers 8 bases. Germline V CDR1 and CDR2: GTSNPN, SVGIG (reference sequence). The CDR3 runs to 14 residues. Trimming at V came to 0 bases and at J to 1 base, leaving 0 bases not matched to a gene. The CDR3 spells CAWSVTSGTDTQYF. The CDR3 coding sequence is TGTGCCTGGAGTGTGACTAGCGGCACAGATACGCAGTATTTT.

The chain is built from TRBV9 and TRBJ2-1, with D possibly matching TRBD2 (5 bases). The CDR3 totals 15 residues. Per germline, CDR1 SGDLS and CDR2 YYNGEE. V lost 2 bases and J lost 4, with 13 bases in between. CDR3 sequence: CASSVAGLNYNEQFF. CDR3 DNA: TGTGCCAGCAGCGTCGCAGGACTGAATTACAATGAGCAGTTCTTC.

The chain is built from TRBV5-4 and TRBJ2-3, with a possible D match to TRBD1 (6 bases). This CDR3 spans 15 amino acids. The germline gives CDR1 SGHNT, CDR2 YYREEE (reference sequence). Between the trimmed V and J ends, which lost 4 bases and 2 bases, there was a span of 14 bases. The CDR3 is CASSTRTAPTDTQYF. The CDR3 coding sequence is TGTGCCAGCAGCACCCGGACAGCACCCACAGATACGCAGTATTTT.

The gene calls are TRBV4-3 and TRBJ1-1; D might be TRBD1 (5 bases). Germline CDR1 is LGHNA and CDR2 is YSLEER. V was pared by 2 bases and J by 5 bases, with 15 bases between. The CDR3 length is 15 residues. The CDR3: CASSQLLQGGTEAFF. CDR3 nucleotide sequence: TGCGCCAGCAGCCAACTCCTCCAGGGAGGAACTGAAGCTTTCTTT.

This rearrangement joins TRBV27 to TRBJ1-1; 11 nucleotides match TRBD1. Germline assignment: CDR1 MNHEY and CDR2 SMNVEV (reference sequence). Germline trimming cut 8 bases from V and 5 bases from J; bases unmatched to any gene: 7. There are 14 residues in the CDR3. The CDR3 DNA follows: TGTGCCAGCCAGGCCGGGACAGGGGGGACTGAAGCTTTCTTT. Its translation is CASQAGTGGTEAFF.

V usage is TRBV7-8 and J usage is TRBJ1-5; D gene uncertain. The CDR3 consists of 18 residues. With 3 bases removed from V and 0 bases from J, the gap between germline ends came to 18 bases. Germline-derived CDR1 and CDR2 are SGHVS and FQNEAQ. CDR3 protein: CASSLSLGRRISNQPQHF. DNA of the CDR3: TGTGCCAGCAGCTTGTCGCTAGGGCGCAGGATTAGCAATCAGCCCCAGCATTTT. The full variable domain, rest sourced from reference TRBV7-8 and TRBJ1-5, is GAGVSQSPRYKVAKRGQDVALRCDPISGHVSLFWYQQALGQGPEFLTYFQNEAQLDKSGLPSDRFFAERPEGSVSTLKIQRTQQEDSAVYLCASSLSLGRRISNQPQHFGDGTRLSIL.

V gene TRBV6-6 combines with J gene TRBJ1-5, with D maybe TRBD1 (5 bases). This CDR3 has 14 residues. Trimming left V 6 bases short and J 4 bases short, with 13 bases between. The germline CDR1 and CDR2 sequences are MNHNY and SVGAGI (reference sequence). Here the CDR3 DNA reads TGTGCCAGCAGGTGGGACGGATTTAATCAGCCCCAGCATTTT. Translated, it gives CASRWDGFNQPQHF.

The chain employs TRBV5-1 and TRBJ1-2; 7 bases align to TRBD1. J was trimmed by 1 base and V by 4 bases; bases with no gene match: 7. Germline lookup yields CDR1 SGHRS and CDR2 YFSETQ. This CDR3 has 15 amino acids. The CDR3 DNA sequence: TGCGCCAGCAGCCCGGGACAGCCCGGTAACTATGGCTACACCTTC. Its translation is CASSPGQPGNYGYTF.

The genes are TRBV19 and TRBJ2-7; perhaps TRBD1 as D (6 bases). V was clipped by 3 bases and J by 3 bases, with 9 bases between them. The CDR3 has 13 amino acids. Germline assignment: CDR1 LNHDA and CDR2 SQIVND (reference sequence). CDR3 in DNA: TGTGCCAGTAGTATGTGGGGGCACTACGAGCAGTACTTC. Its translation is CASSMWGHYEQYF.

The J gene is TRBJ1-4, the V gene TRBV12-5, with D uncertain. Germline V lookup: CDR1 LGHNT, CDR2 FRNRAP. With 5 bases removed from V and 0 bases from J, the gap between germline ends came to 1 base. The CDR3 length is 12 residues. In nucleotides, the CDR3 is TGTGCTAGTGGTCCAACTAATGAAAAACTGTTTTTT. It specifies CASGPTNEKLFF.

Concerning this clone: The junction does not match germline at one end; this may be a read error. The rearrangement uses TRBV11-2 and TRBJ1-1; D is possibly TRBD1 (5 bases). The V gene's germline CDR1 is SGHAT and CDR2 FQNNGV. The length of the CDR3 is 13 residues. CDR3 in amino acids: CASSIEWGTEAFF. The CDR3 DNA sequence: TGTGCCAGCAGCATAGAGTGGGGGACTGAAGCTTTCTTT.

This clone appeared once. J is TRBJ1-2 and V is TRBV9, with TRBD1 identical over 8 bases. The germline V gene encodes CDR1 SGDLS and CDR2 YYNGEE. The CDR3 is made up of 15 amino acids. Trimming cost V 1 base and J 5 bases; bases outside gene matches: 7. CDR3 nucleotides: TGTGCCAGCAGCGTATCGACAGGGGCAGAGTATGGCTACACCTTC. Protein product: CASSVSTGAEYGYTF.

The V and J genes are TRBV9 and TRBJ2-2; D remains unclear. Germline V lookup: CDR1 SGDLS, CDR2 YYNGEE. The CDR3 totals 14 residues. The V and J ends lost 0 bases and 3 bases respectively, with 6 bases between them. The CDR3 DNA is TGTGCCAGCAGCGTAGTCGGTGACACCGGGGAGCTGTTTTTT. This encodes CASSVVGDTGELFF.

The rearrangement joins TRBV10-3 to TRBJ2-3; 11 bases map to TRBD2. V was pared by 10 bases and J by 2 bases, with 5 bases of the junction left unmatched. Germline V CDR1 and CDR2: ENHRY, SYGVKD. CDR3 size: 14 residues. In DNA, the CDR3 is TGTGCCACCTTACTAGCGGGAGACACAGATACGCAGTATTTT. Translated, it gives CATLLAGDTDTQYF.

The CDR3 sequence is CASRRYGALRHQPQHF. CDR3 bases: TGTGCAAGTCGCCGGTACGGGGCCCTCAGACATCAGCCCCAGCATTTT. The chain carries TRBV12-2 and TRBJ1-5. TRBV12-2 is classified as a pseudogene. This CDR3 region has 16 residues.

This chain links TRBV29-1 with TRBJ1-1; 7 nucleotides align to TRBD1. Germline CDR1 and CDR2: SQVTM and ANQGSEA. This CDR3 has 13 residues. Trimming took 4 bases from V and 2 from J; bases not matched to a gene: 4. Here the CDR3 DNA reads TGCAGCGTTGCCCGGGACAGCAACACTGAAGCTTTCTTT. Amino acid sequence: CSVARDSNTEAFF.

The chain couples TRBV7-9 to TRBJ1-2; a possible D gene is TRBD1 (5 bases). Trimming removed 1 base from V and 8 bases from J, with 17 bases in between. CDR3 length: 15 residues. Germline V gives CDR1 SEHNR, CDR2 FQNEAQ (reference sequence). This CDR3 reads CASSLGVQGQDGYTF. CDR3 nucleotide sequence: TGTGCCAGCAGCTTAGGGGTGCAGGGCCAGGACGGCTACACCTTC.

V and J are TRBV4-1 and TRBJ1-5; 7 bases align to TRBD1. The germline CDR1 and CDR2 sequences are MGHRA and YSYEKL. J gave up 4 bases and V 0 bases, and 12 bases lay outside the gene matches. The CDR3 runs 18 residues. The CDR3 DNA sequence: TGCGCCAGCAGCCAAGATAAGGTAGGCCAGGGGGGAAATCAGCCCCAGCATTTT. Protein product: CASSQDKVGQGGNQPQHF.

This chain joins TRBV11-2 and TRBJ2-3; D is perhaps TRBD2 (5 bases). V lost 1 base and J lost 4, with 18 bases in between. This CDR3 comprises 17 residues. Looked up from germline, CDR1 is SGHAT and CDR2 is FQNNGV. The CDR3 region has the DNA TGTGCCAGCAGCTTAGCGGCTACCATAGCGTATGCAGATACGCAGTATTTT. Its translation: CASSLAATIAYADTQYF.

The chain is built from TRBV5-4 and TRBJ2-5; a weak D match, TRBD1 (5 bases). CDR3 length: 13 amino acids. Germline V CDR1 and CDR2: SGHNT, YYREEE (reference sequence). The V and J ends lost 4 bases and 5 bases respectively, with 12 bases between them. For the CDR3, the DNA is TGTGCCAGCAGCCCTGACAGTATGGAGACCCAGTACTTC. Translating gives CASSPDSMETQYF.

The chain couples TRBV7-3 to TRBJ2-7; 8 positions agree with TRBD1. The junction had 8 bases not matched to a gene; V was cut back by 5 bases and J by 5 bases. This CDR3 comprises 14 residues. Germline-derived CDR1 and CDR2 are SGHTA and FQGTGA. The CDR3 region has the DNA TGTGCCAGCAGCACCGGACAGGGTCTCAACGAGCAGTACTTC. Its protein product is CASSTGQGLNEQYF.

The rearrangement joins TRBV5-4 to TRBJ2-5; 7 bases fit TRBD2. TRBJ2-7 matches the DNA end more closely, so the J call is doubtful. Germline V gene sequence: CDR1 SGHNT, CDR2 YYREEE (reference sequence). CDR3 length: 15 amino acids. CDR3 nucleotide sequence: TGTGCCAGCAGCTTGGCTAGGACTAGTCCCTACGAGCAGTACTTC. Residues: CASSLARTSPYEQYF.

The chain is built from TRBV19 and TRBJ2-3, with D perhaps assigned TRBD1 or TRBD2 (6 bases each). The germline CDR1 and CDR2 sequences are LNHDA and SQIVND (reference sequence). The CDR3 consists of 18 residues. The V and J ends lost 6 bases and 1 base respectively, with 23 bases between them. The CDR3 DNA follows: TGTGCCAGTAGGACAGGCAGCGGGTGGAACCTTGGCACAGATACGCAGTATTTT. Translation: CASRTGSGWNLGTDTQYF.

A single count supports this clone. This chain uses TRBV7-9 with TRBJ1-1, with D unclear. This CDR3 region has 12 residues. Trimming removed 1 base from V and 6 bases from J, with 6 bases in between. The V gene's germline CDR1 is SEHNR and CDR2 FQNEAQ (reference sequence). The CDR3 protein is CASSLVGSEAFF. The CDR3 DNA is TGTGCCAGCAGCTTAGTAGGGTCTGAAGCTTTCTTT.

The rearrangement links TRBV5-5 to TRBJ1-2, with 9 bases lining up with TRBD1. The CDR3 consists of 15 residues. The J segment lost 4 bases and the V segment lost 4 bases, leaving 8 bases of the junction unmatched. Germline V CDR1 and CDR2: SGHKS, YYEKEE (reference sequence). The CDR3, as DNA: TGTGCCAGCAGCCCATGGGACAGGGAAGCCTATGGCTACACCTTC. Translation gives CASSPWDREAYGYTF.

This clone appeared a single time. At one end, the junction sequence differs from germline, possibly due to a read error. The chain employs TRBV5-1 and TRBJ2-7; possibly TRBD2 for D (5 bases). The CDR3 totals 17 residues. Germline lookup yields CDR1 SGHRS and CDR2 YFSETQ. This chain's CDR3 is CASSLKKTRFPSDEQYF. The DNA of the CDR3 is TGCGCCAGCAGCTTAAAGAAAACTAGATTCCCCTCCGACGAGCAGTACTTC.

The chain uses TRBV4-2 and TRBJ2-1; D remains ambiguous. This CDR3 contains 14 residues. Germline V gene data show CDR1 as LGHNA and CDR2 as YNFKEQ. Trimming took off 0 bases at V and 7 bases at J, with 10 bases between the two ends. The CDR3 loop is CASSQDNIGNEQFF. The CDR3 nucleotides are TGTGCCAGCAGCCAAGATAATATCGGGAATGAGCAGTTCTTC.